This TCR beta chain originates from a study of regulatory dendritic cells for organ transplantation. A remark on this clone: The target antigen is unknown.

V dropped 2 bases and J dropped 6 bases, with 14 bases sitting between them. CDR1 MDHEN and CDR2 SYDVKM come from the germline V gene. The CDR3 length is 16 residues. Measured with immunoSEQ multiplex PCR; TCRdb has only the in-frame clones, and not every one. The sample shows under 40,000 clones, under 95% of them seen only once. Study observations and caveats: Memory CD8+ T cells were the most oligoclonal; naive cells were highly diverse. Mature dendritic cells appeared to drive more memory CD8+ clonal expansion than regulatory ones.

The rearrangement uses TRBV28 and TRBJ1-6; D is unclear. Sequenced sample: naive CD8+ T cells from blood. Subset in this sample: CD45RA+ naive T cells. The sequence was obtained from a human donor in good health. The CDR3: CASSLDPALLNSPLHF. Written as DNA, the CDR3 is TGTGCCAGCAGTTTAGACCCAGCCCTCCTTAATTCACCCCTCCACTTT.